Shown below are 20 T cell receptor beta chains from a single sample sequenced in a study of identical twins. From the 5' RACE reads, TCRdb called clonotypes with MiXCR, one entry per CDR3 protein. The table lists 200,000 to 250,000 distinct CDR3 sequences, approximately 7% of them singletons. These data also formed part of another study, on yellow fever vaccine responses in identical twins.

The sample taken for sequencing was memory (CD45RO+) T cells sorted from blood. Receptor source: a woman aged 18-30 years in good health.

This clonotype was observed a few times. The gene calls are TRBV21-1 and TRBJ2-2; the tabulated D call, TRBD2, remains unverified against the DNA. TRBV21-1 is deemed a pseudogene. The CDR3 extends over 18 amino acids. The CDR3 DNA sequence: TGTGCCAGCACCGTTCTTGGGACTAGCGGGAGTCGGGACGGGGAGCTGTTTTTT. The encoded protein is CASTVLGTSGSRDGELFF.

The V and J genes are TRBV5-1 and TRBJ1-1; D gene uncertain. Germline V gene sequence: CDR1 SGHRS, CDR2 YFSETQ. This CDR3 has 14 residues. The germline V and J ends were trimmed by 0 bases and 3 bases, with 9 bases remaining between them. The CDR3 DNA reads TGCGCCAGCAGCTTGGGGAGCGGGCACACTGAAGCTTTCTTT. It codes for CASSLGSGHTEAFF.

The table lists this clonotype with a few counts. The chain employs TRBV6-5 and TRBJ2-1; possibly TRBD1 for D (5 bases). Germline V gene lookup returns CDR1 MNHEY and CDR2 SVGAGI. CDR3 length: 16 residues. The germline V and J ends were trimmed by 1 base and 4 bases, with 14 bases remaining between them. This chain's CDR3 is CASSYFLDRIYNEQFF. As DNA, the CDR3 is TGTGCCAGCAGTTACTTCCTCGACAGAATATACAATGAGCAGTTCTTC.

This chain joins TRBV6-2 or TRBV6-3 and TRBJ2-5; D may be TRBD1 or TRBD2 (5 bases each). The V end lost 2 bases, the J end lost 5 bases, and 15 bases lay between the germline ends. Germline values: CDR1 MNHEY, CDR2 SVGEGT. The CDR3 has 15 residues. CDR3 DNA sequence: TGTGCCAGCAGTTACCGGGGCTATCCGACGGAGACCCAGTACTTC. Translated, it gives CASSYRGYPTETQYF.

This clonotype was observed at least ten times. The chain carries TRBV12-3 or TRBV12-4 and TRBJ2-5; 13 bases line up with TRBD2. The CDR3 runs 14 residues. J lost 5 bases, V lost 6 bases, and 3 bases had no gene match. The CDR3 region has the DNA TGTGCCAGCAGACCGGGACTAGCGGGGGAGACCCAGTACTTC. Amino acid sequence: CASRPGLAGETQYF.

This clonotype was seen at least ten times. CDR3 DNA sequence: TGCGCCAGCAGCACGGGACTAGCGGGACTCCAGTCGAACGAGCAGTACTTC. Its translation: CASSTGLAGLQSNEQYF. J is TRBJ2-7 and V is TRBV5-1, with 13 bases lining up with TRBD2. Trimming at V came to 4 bases and at J to 5 bases, leaving 12 bases not matched to a gene. The CDR3 consists of 17 residues. CDR1 SGHRS and CDR2 YFSETQ come from the germline V gene.

This clonotype was seen at least ten times. This chain links TRBV12-3 or TRBV12-4 with TRBJ2-1; TRBD2 aligns across 8 bases. The CDR3 is 17 amino acids. Trimming at V came to 4 bases and at J to 6 bases, leaving 14 bases not matched to a gene. CDR3 sequence (DNA): TGTGCCAGCAGTTCATACTTGGGGACTAGGAACGGCAATGAGCAGTTCTTC. Translating gives CASSSYLGTRNGNEQFF.

In its sample, this clonotype was seen a few times. The chain joins TRBV27 to TRBJ2-5; 8 bases align to TRBD1. Germline V gene sequence: CDR1 MNHEY, CDR2 SMNVEV (reference sequence). V dropped 9 bases and J dropped 2; count of bases not matched to a gene: 14. The CDR3 contains 16 residues. CDR3 nucleotides: TGTGCCAGTGCGAGACGACAGGGGTTATTTCAAGAGACCCAGTACTTC. It codes for CASARRQGLFQETQYF.

The chain has TRBV20-1 and TRBJ2-3; no clear D gene. The V gene's germline CDR1 is DFQATT and CDR2 SNEGSKA (reference sequence). Trimming took off 2 bases at V and 1 base at J, with 10 bases between the two ends. This CDR3 has 14 residues. This CDR3 is CSARRGVGTDTQYF. The CDR3 DNA reads as TGCAGTGCTAGACGTGGGGTTGGCACAGATACGCAGTATTTT.

This clonotype was observed a handful of times. V gene TRBV6-7 combines with J gene TRBJ2-3, with D maybe TRBD2 (6 bases). TRBV6-7 is flagged as an ORF with uncertain function. The CDR3 is 16 amino acids. V lost 0 bases to trimming and J lost 3 bases, with 13 bases between them. CDR3 coding DNA: TGTGCCAGCAGTTACTCGAGTGCGGCGGGAACAGATACGCAGTATTTT. This encodes CASSYSSAAGTDTQYF.

This clonotype has at least ten counts. This chain joins TRBV12-3 or TRBV12-4 and TRBJ2-3; TRBD2 aligns across 8 bases. CDR3 length: 15 residues. V gave up 7 bases and J gave up 3 bases; unmatched junction bases: 9. CDR3 protein: CASNTRLANTDTQYF. Written as DNA, the CDR3 is TGTGCCAGCAACACCCGACTAGCGAATACAGATACGCAGTATTTT.

The V and J genes are TRBV28 and TRBJ2-2; 7 bases are a match to TRBD1. This CDR3 is built from 15 residues. V shed 3 bases, J shed 6 bases, and the junction held 7 bases outside the gene matches. Germline CDR1 is MDHEN and CDR2 is SYDVKM. The CDR3 here is CASSLSTGSPGELFF. The CDR3 DNA follows: TGTGCCAGCAGTTTGTCGACAGGGTCCCCCGGGGAGCTGTTTTTT.

J is TRBJ1-1 and V is TRBV6-6, with unresolved D. CDR1 is MNHNY, CDR2 SVGAGI, per germline (reference sequence). V was pared by 3 bases and J by 7 bases, with 9 bases between. This CDR3 is 12 amino acids long. The CDR3 spells CASSYNGVEAFF. The CDR3 bases are TGTGCCAGCAGTTATAATGGGGTTGAAGCTTTCTTT.

This clonotype showed up just a few times. CDR3 protein: CASSLAPTKKETQYF. CDR3 sequence (DNA): TGTGCCAGCAGCTTAGCCCCGACCAAAAAAGAGACCCAGTACTTC. The chain uses TRBV7-2 and TRBJ2-5; D unresolved. This CDR3 region has 15 residues. Germline V gene data show CDR1 as SGHTA and CDR2 as FQGNSA. V lost 0 bases, J lost 3 bases, and 11 bases lay in between.

This clonotype showed up many times. This chain uses TRBV20-1 with TRBJ2-2, with D perhaps TRBD1 (5 bases). Deletions cut 6 bases from V and 1 base from J, with 15 bases between. Per the germline V gene, CDR1 is DFQATT and CDR2 is SNEGSKA (reference sequence). The CDR3 has 15 amino acids. The CDR3 region is CSAIPGSKNTGELFF. CDR3 bases: TGCAGTGCAATACCAGGGTCTAAGAACACCGGGGAGCTGTTTTTT.

In this sample, this clonotype turned up a few times. The chain is built from TRBV6-2 or TRBV6-3 and TRBJ1-2, with D maybe TRBD1 (6 bases). This CDR3 region has 15 residues. V was pared by 6 bases and J by 8 bases, with 22 bases between. Germline CDR1 reads MNHEY; CDR2 reads SVGEGT. The CDR3 reads CASSITPAGAEGYTF. CDR3 bases: TGTGCCAGCAGCATCACTCCGGCGGGGGCGGAAGGCTACACCTTC.

The table lists this clonotype with many counts. V gene TRBV12-3 or TRBV12-4 combines with J gene TRBJ1-1; the D gene is possibly TRBD1 (6 bases). V dropped 5 bases and J dropped 10 bases, with 23 bases sitting between them. CDR3 length: 15 amino acids. This CDR3 reads CASSPNVGTRGRAFF. CDR3 DNA: TGTGCCAGCAGTCCTAATGTCGGGACAAGAGGGAGAGCTTTCTTT.

The chain has TRBV3-1 and TRBJ2-3, with D possibly being TRBD2 (6 bases). V was pared by 3 bases and J by 3 bases, with 13 bases between. CDR3 length: 15 residues. Germline assignment: CDR1 LGHDT and CDR2 YNNKEL (reference sequence). The CDR3 here is CASSHRDGGTDTQYF. The CDR3 DNA sequence: TGTGCCAGCAGCCACCGGGATGGGGGGACAGATACGCAGTATTTT.

This clonotype was observed at least ten times. The CDR3 DNA sequence: TGTGCCAGCAGTTCTCCGGGACTAGAGACCTACAATGAGCAGTTCTTC. It yields the protein CASSSPGLETYNEQFF. V usage is TRBV28 and J usage is TRBJ2-1; 8 bases line up with TRBD2. J gave up 2 bases and V 4 bases, and 7 bases lay outside the gene matches. From germline, CDR1 is MDHEN and CDR2 SYDVKM. The CDR3 spans 16 residues.

This rearrangement joins TRBV20-1 to TRBJ1-2; 7 bases are a match to TRBD1. Trimming took 6 bases from V and 4 from J; bases not matched to a gene: 8. The CDR3 is 13 residues long. Per the germline V gene, CDR1 is DFQATT and CDR2 is SNEGSKA (reference sequence). CDR3: CSAYDRDPYGYTF. CDR3 nucleotides: TGCAGTGCCTACGACAGGGACCCCTATGGCTACACCTTC.